One and the same sample provided the 10 T cell receptor beta chains below, sequenced in a study of low-dose radiotherapy and immunotherapy resistance in tumors. With TRAV- and TRBV-specific primers, first-strand cDNA was made, covering the alpha and beta chains. TCR amplification used 20 to 25 PCR cycles, a constant-region primer and a V-primer adapter. TCRdb re-derived calls from the reads in MiXCR, one entry per CDR3 protein. The profile shows under 11,000 distinct CDR3 sequences, about 47% of them singletons. The receptors originated from a human donor with advanced metastatic prostate, ovarian, gallbladder or colorectal cancer (not recorded which). This table probably holds off-target reads from a library built for another chain.

The chain is built from TRBV2 and TRBJ2-5, with TRBD2 identical over 8 bases. CDR3 length: 16 residues. V lost 8 bases, J lost 1 base, and 12 bases stayed unmatched. Looked up from germline, CDR1 is SNHLY and CDR2 is FYNNEI. CDR3 in amino acids: CASRRGLGSFQETQYF. CDR3 nucleotides: TGTGCCAGCCGCAGGGGACTAGGGTCCTTCCAAGAGACCCAGTACTTC.

This clonotype has only a few counts. V and J are TRBV28 and TRBJ2-7, with D perhaps TRBD1 (6 bases). The CDR3 runs to 13 residues. V shed 6 bases and J shed 5 bases, with 14 bases lying between them. Germline CDR1 and CDR2: MDHEN and SYDVKM. CDR3 sequence: CASSRHRVHEQYF. The CDR3 coding sequence is TGTGCCAGCAGCCGGCACAGGGTCCACGAGCAGTACTTC.

The rearrangement joins TRBV3-1 to TRBJ2-5, with 11 bases identical to TRBD2. Per germline, CDR1 LGHDT and CDR2 YNNKEL (reference sequence). The CDR3 has 14 residues. With 5 bases clipped from V and 5 bases from J, the junction kept 4 bases outside the gene matches. CDR3 bases: TGTGCCAGCAGCTTTAGCGGGGGGGCGGAGACCCAGTACTTC. It encodes CASSFSGGAETQYF.

V is TRBV29-1 and J is TRBJ1-4, with D possibly being TRBD1 (5 bases). Trimming took off 4 bases at V and 4 bases at J, with 10 bases between the two ends. Germline CDR1 is SQVTM and CDR2 is ANQGSEA. This CDR3 comprises 13 residues. CDR3 DNA: TGCAGCGTTGGGGTACAGGATAATGAAAAACTGTTTTTT. As protein: CSVGVQDNEKLFF.

The chain carries TRBV7-3 and TRBJ2-5; no clear D gene. The V and J ends lost 1 base and 5 bases respectively, with 8 bases between them. The CDR3 has 13 amino acids. CDR1 is SGHTA and CDR2 is FQGTGA in the germline V gene. DNA of the CDR3: TGTGCCAGCAGCTTAAACCTATACGAGACCCAGTACTTC. This encodes CASSLNLYETQYF. Full variable domain (remainder filled in from reference TRBV7-3 and TRBJ2-5): GAGVSQTPSNKVTEKGKYVELRCDPISGHTALYWYRQSLGQGPEFLIYFQGTGAADDSGLPNDRFFAVRPEGSVSTLKIQRTERGDSAVYLCASSLNLYETQYFGPGTRLLVL.

The chain has TRBV2 and TRBJ2-1; 7 nucleotides agree with TRBD2. Germline V gene data show CDR1 as SNHLY and CDR2 as FYNNEI. CDR3 length equals 15 residues. J was trimmed by 1 base and V by 6 bases; bases with no gene match: 6. CDR3: CASSPASGSYNEQFF. The CDR3 nucleotides are TGTGCCAGCAGCCCCGCTAGCGGTTCCTACAATGAGCAGTTCTTC.

The chain is built from TRBV10-3 and TRBJ2-7, with D possibly being TRBD1 or TRBD2 (6 bases each). Germline CDR1 is ENHRY and CDR2 is SYGVKD. V lost 7 bases to trimming and J lost 7 bases, with 14 bases between them. The CDR3 has 12 amino acids. CDR3 nucleotides: TGTGCCATCAATAGGGGGACTGGGGAGCAGTACTTC. Its translation: CAINRGTGEQYF.

This chain uses TRBV10-1 with TRBJ2-7, with 7 positions matching TRBD2. With V trimmed by 2 bases and J by 6 bases, 13 bases remained unmatched. Germline CDR1 reads WNHNN; CDR2 reads SYGVQD (reference sequence). The CDR3 covers 16 residues. The CDR3 spells CASSEDRGVQWTEQYF. The CDR3 DNA reads TGCGCCAGCAGTGAGGACCGGGGGGTCCAGTGGACCGAGCAGTACTTC.

The CDR3 DNA reads as TGTGCCAGCTCACCACGGGAGACCCAGTACTTC. It yields the protein CASSPRETQYF. The rearrangement joins TRBV18 to TRBJ2-5; D is uncertain. V lost 1 base, J lost 5 bases, and 2 bases lay in between. The CDR3 runs 11 residues. The germline CDR1 and CDR2 sequences are KGHSH and LQKENI.

This clonotype is medium-sized in the sample. The rearrangement joins TRBV12-3 or TRBV12-4 to TRBJ2-1; TRBD2 agrees at 14 bases. With V trimmed by 6 bases and J by 9 bases, 4 bases remained unmatched. The CDR3 totals 14 residues. The CDR3 here is CASRRLAGGSEQFF. Written as DNA, the CDR3 is TGTGCCAGCAGGCGACTAGCGGGAGGGAGTGAGCAGTTCTTC.